The TCR beta chain described here comes from a study of blood T cell repertoires in COVID-19. Study summary: PBMCs, B-cell-depleted T cells, or T cells provided the cDNA or gDNA that made up the material.

Germline-derived CDR1 and CDR2 are MGHRA and YSYEKL. There are 14 residues in the CDR3. V lost 0 bases, J lost 8 bases, and 11 bases lay in between. Original analysis: By means of reference gene primer amplification, nucleated cell counts were estimated. Repertoires were generated with immunoSEQ multiplex PCR, while TCRdb's copy carries only in-frame clones and drops some. V and J calls plus clone size are reproduced from that table; the DNA served to infer D and trimming. The data show about 370,000 clones, 85% to 90% seen once. The sequencing input was peripheral blood. The chain couples TRBV4-1 to TRBJ2-4, with D perhaps TRBD2 (6 bases). This TCR was recovered from a man between 18 and 35 years old with active or convalescent COVID-19. CDR3 bases: TGCGCCAGCAGCCAAGAATTCGGAGGGGACATTCAGTACTTC. It specifies CASSQEFGGDIQYF.